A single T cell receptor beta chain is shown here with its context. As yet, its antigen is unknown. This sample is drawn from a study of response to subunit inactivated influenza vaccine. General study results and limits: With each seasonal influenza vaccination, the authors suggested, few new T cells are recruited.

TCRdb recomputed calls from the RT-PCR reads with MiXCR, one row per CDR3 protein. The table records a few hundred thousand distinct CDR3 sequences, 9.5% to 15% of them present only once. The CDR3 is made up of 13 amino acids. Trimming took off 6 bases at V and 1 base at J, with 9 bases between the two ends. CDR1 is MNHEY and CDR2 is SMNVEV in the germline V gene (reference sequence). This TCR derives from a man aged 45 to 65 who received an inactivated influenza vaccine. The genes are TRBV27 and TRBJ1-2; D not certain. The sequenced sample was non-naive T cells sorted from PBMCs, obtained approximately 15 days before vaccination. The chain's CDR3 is CASSSHINYGYTF. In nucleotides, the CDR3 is TGTGCCAGCAGCTCCCACATTAACTATGGCTACACCTTC.